This T cell receptor (beta chain) was recovered during a study of cytomegalovirus exposure and HLA in healthy donors. The overall study: A prior analysis found roughly 100 million unique TCR beta sequences from some 200 million T cells.

Germline V gives CDR1 SNHLY, CDR2 FYNNEI. V was shortened by 7 bases and J by 4 bases, with 14 bases between the two germline ends. The CDR3 is 13 amino acids. As to this clone: Its antigen is unknown.

The PCR used 60 Vbeta and 13 Jbeta primers. The protocol was immunoSEQ multiplex PCR, while the TCRdb copy is restricted to in-frame clones and leaves out a portion. The sample records some 94,000 clones, roughly 71% being singletons. Findings and caveats of the study: Accounts indicate the classifier identified cytomegalovirus status with strong specificity and sensitivity.

Sequenced input: PBMCs. The source of this sequence is a man in his fifties in good health and CMV-seronegative. The rearrangement links TRBV2 to TRBJ2-7; a possible D gene is TRBD1 (5 bases). The DNA for the CDR3 is TGTGCCAGCACCGGTGGCAGGGCTTACGAGCAGTACTTC. It codes for CASTGGRAYEQYF. Drawing the rest from reference TRBV2 and TRBJ2-7, the complete variable domain is EPEVTQTPSHQVTQMGQEVILRCVPISNHLYFYWYRQILGQKVEFLVSFYNNEISEKSEIFDDQFSVERPDGSNFTLKIRSTKLEDSAMYFCASTGGRAYEQYFGPGTRLTVT.